These 9 T cell receptor beta chains came from one sample sequenced in a study of T-cell reconstitution after alpha-beta-depleted transplantation in children. Preparation of the TCRbeta library was carried out with unique molecular identifiers. TCRdb reanalysed the PCR reads using MiXCR and keeps one entry per CDR3 protein. The repertoire consists of fewer than 700,000 distinct CDR3 sequences, with 23% occurring once and the leading ten covering approximately 14%. The sample in question was PBMCs, mostly from graft donor cells, obtained 360 days after TCRalphabeta/CD19-depleted stem cell transplant. The receptor set was obtained from a boy less than two years old who had a stem cell transplant for acute myeloid leukemia, so the T cells may come from the graft donor.

The V and J genes are TRBV20-1 and TRBJ2-7; 10 positions match TRBD1. In germline, CDR1 is DFQATT, CDR2 SNEGSKA (reference sequence). This CDR3 contains 15 residues. The trim removed 3 bases at V and 4 bases at J, leaving 9 bases unmatched. The CDR3 nucleotides are TGCAGTGCTAGGGGCCGGGACAGGGGACGGTACGAGCAGTACGTC. Amino acid sequence: CSARGRDRGRYEQYV.

This clonotype was observed at least ten times. The rearrangement links TRBV6-5 to TRBJ2-1; TRBD1 aligns across 8 bases. Unmatched junction bases numbered 2, after V lost 0 bases and J lost 1 base. The CDR3 has 16 residues. Germline CDR1 reads MNHEY; CDR2 reads SVGAGI. The DNA of the CDR3 is TGTGCCAGCAGTTACTCGGGACAGGTATCCTACAATGAGCAGTTCTTC. Translated: CASSYSGQVSYNEQFF.

With regard to this clonotype: This is likely a read error, given that the CDR3 carries no conserved phenylalanine or tryptophan at its end. The DNA for the CDR3 is TGTGCCAGCTCAAGGACTGGGCAAGAGACCCAGTACGTC. The encoded protein is CASSRTGQETQYV. The chain joins TRBV7-3 to TRBJ2-5; TRBD2 might be the D (5 bases). V was trimmed by 8 bases and J by 2 bases, leaving 12 bases between them. The CDR3 totals 13 residues. Germline loops: CDR1 SGHTA, CDR2 FQGTGA.

The gene calls are TRBV2 and TRBJ2-1, with D tentatively TRBD2 (5 bases). Trimming removed 7 bases from V and 1 base from J, with 14 bases in between. Germline V gives CDR1 SNHLY, CDR2 FYNNEI. The length of the CDR3 is 15 residues. The CDR3 DNA reads TGTGCCAGCACCGAGACTACCACGTCCTACAATGAGCAGTTCTTC. Amino acids: CASTETTTSYNEQFF. Complete variable domain (other parts from reference TRBV2 and TRBJ2-1): EPEVTQTPSHQVTQMGQEVILRCVPISNHLYFYWYRQILGQKVEFLVSFYNNEISEKSEIFDDQFSVERPDGSNFTLKIRSTKLEDSAMYFCASTETTTSYNEQFFGPGTRLTVL.

About this clonotype: An end of the junction differs from the germline gene, which may be a read error. The chain links TRBV4-1 to TRBJ1-5; tentative D call: TRBD1 (6 bases). The V gene's germline CDR1 is MGHRA and CDR2 YSYEKL. The CDR3 is 15 amino acids. CDR3 region: CAGSQDRGAGRPQHF. CDR3 bases: TGCGCCGGCAGCCAAGATAGGGGGGCCGGACGGCCCCAGCATTTT.

The table lists this clonotype with many counts. The V and J genes are TRBV5-1 and TRBJ2-1; D is uncertain. This CDR3 is 11 amino acids long. Germline loops: CDR1 SGHRS, CDR2 YFSETQ. The V end lost 0 bases, the J end lost 7 bases, and 2 bases lay between the germline ends. The CDR3 DNA is TGCGCCAGCAGCTTGGGAAATGAGCAGTTCTTC. It is translated as CASSLGNEQFF.

This chain uses TRBV10-3 with TRBJ1-1; D uncertain. The length of the CDR3 is 14 residues. V was clipped by 0 bases and J by 4 bases, with 9 bases between them. The germline V gene has CDR1 ENHRY and CDR2 SYGVKD. In DNA form, the CDR3 reads TGTGCCATCAGTGAGTCAATGGGTGGCACTGAAGCTTTCTTT. It codes for CAISESMGGTEAFF.

V and J are TRBV12-3 or TRBV12-4 and TRBJ2-5; D call uncertain. The length of the CDR3 is 14 residues. The V end lost 5 bases, the J end lost 1 base, and 11 bases lay between the germline ends. CDR3 sequence reads: CASSQDPSQETQYF. The CDR3 DNA follows: TGTGCCAGCAGTCAGGACCCTTCCCAAGAGACCCAGTACTTC.

This sequence joins TRBV12-3 or TRBV12-4 and TRBJ2-7; TRBD1 agrees at 8 bases. Trimming removed 2 bases from V and 1 base from J; junction bases left unmatched: 7. This CDR3 has 16 amino acids. The CDR3 region is CASSLHGTGTSYEQYF. CDR3 DNA: TGTGCCAGCAGTTTACATGGGACAGGTACTTCCTACGAGCAGTACTTC.